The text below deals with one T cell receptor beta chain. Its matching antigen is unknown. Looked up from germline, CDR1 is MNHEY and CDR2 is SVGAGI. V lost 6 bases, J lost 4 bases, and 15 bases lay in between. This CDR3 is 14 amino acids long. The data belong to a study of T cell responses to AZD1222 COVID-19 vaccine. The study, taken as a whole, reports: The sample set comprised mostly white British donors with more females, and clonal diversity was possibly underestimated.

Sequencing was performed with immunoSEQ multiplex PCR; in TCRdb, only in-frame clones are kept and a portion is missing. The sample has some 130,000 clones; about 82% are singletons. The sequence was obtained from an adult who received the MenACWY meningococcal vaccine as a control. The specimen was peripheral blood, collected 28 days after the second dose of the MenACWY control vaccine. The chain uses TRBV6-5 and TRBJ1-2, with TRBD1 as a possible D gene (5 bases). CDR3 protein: CASSPLSGTYGYTF. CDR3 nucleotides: TGTGCCAGCAGCCCCTTGTCGGGGACCTATGGCTACACCTTC.